This T cell receptor (beta chain) was documented in a study of beta chain features in type 1 diabetes. This CDR3 has 15 amino acids. Germline V gives CDR1 SGDLS, CDR2 YYNGEE. Deletions cut 1 base from V and 0 bases from J, with 8 bases between. Expressed TCRB transcripts got sequenced, as all isolated RNA was reverse transcribed. The repertoire was sequenced with immunoSEQ multiplex PCR; TCRdb's copy has only in-frame clones and lacks some. The data contain approximately 150,000 clones, more than 9% of them singletons. Specimen: naive CD4+ T cells from blood. The TCR originated in a man aged 18 to 29 in good health. The chain recombines TRBV9 with TRBJ2-1; D may be TRBD2 (5 bases). The CDR3 region has the DNA TGTGCCAGCAGCGTAACCGGGATCTCCTACAATGAGCAGTTCTTC. Encoded protein: CASSVTGISYNEQFF.